Given below is one T cell receptor (beta chain) in context. The antigen is not known. The T cells that were sequenced for TCR beta were CD8+ and CD4+ cells from blood. Healthy donors, matched for age and sex, constituted the control group. cDNA came from roughly 0.53 to 1 ug RNA primed by random hexamers. The TCR beta CDR3 was amplified by immunoSEQ multiplex PCR across 54 Vbeta, 13 Jbeta. Each CDR3 protein is one row after TCRdb ran MiXCR on the immunoSEQ multiplex PCR reads. The table lists about 110,000 distinct CDR3 sequences, approximately 96% of them singletons, with approximately 0.092% in the top ten. This specimen comes from a study of CD8 T cells in Susac syndrome. General study findings and limits: The relatively small number of individuals in the TCR sequencing and HLA analysis was acknowledged by the study.

Trimming left V 4 bases short and J 0 bases short, with 12 bases between. This CDR3 comprises 15 residues. CDR1 is KGHDR, CDR2 SFDVKD, per germline. The gene calls are TRBV24-1 and TRBJ2-7, with D possibly TRBD2 on 7 matching bases. The sequenced sample consisted of CD4+ T cells from PBMCs. The TCR was taken from a human donor in good health. CDR3 nucleotide sequence: TGTGCCACCAGTGAGGGGGGGACAAGCTCCTACGAGCAGTACTTC. Its translation: CATSEGGTSSYEQYF.